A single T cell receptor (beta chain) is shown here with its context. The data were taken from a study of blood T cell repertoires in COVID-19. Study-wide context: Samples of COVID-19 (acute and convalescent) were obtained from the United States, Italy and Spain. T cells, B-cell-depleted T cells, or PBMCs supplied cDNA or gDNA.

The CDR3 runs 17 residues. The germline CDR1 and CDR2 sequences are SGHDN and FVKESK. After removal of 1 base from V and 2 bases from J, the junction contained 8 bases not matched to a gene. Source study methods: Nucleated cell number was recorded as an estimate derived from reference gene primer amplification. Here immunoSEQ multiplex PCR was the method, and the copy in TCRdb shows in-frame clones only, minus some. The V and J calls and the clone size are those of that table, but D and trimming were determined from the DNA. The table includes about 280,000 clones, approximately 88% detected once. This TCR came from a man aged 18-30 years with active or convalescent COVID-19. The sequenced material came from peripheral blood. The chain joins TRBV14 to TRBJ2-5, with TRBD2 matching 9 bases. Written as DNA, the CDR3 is TGTGCCAGCAGCCAAGGTGTCAGCGGGGGGCGACAAGAGACCCAGTACTTC. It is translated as CASSQGVSGGRQETQYF.